This section outlines one T cell receptor beta chain sequence together with its context. V was pared by 6 bases and J by 8 bases, with 4 bases between. The CDR3 loop spans 10 amino acids. CDR1 and CDR2 from the germline V gene are MNHNY and SVGAGI (reference sequence). This record comes from a study of T cell repertoires in cytomegalovirus infection. TCRdb re-called the reads with MiXCR, one entry per CDR3 protein. The sample shows 200,000 or so distinct CDR3 sequences, approximately 19% of them seen only once. The receptor was isolated from a human donor in good health (CMV status not recorded). Some clones in this sample may be carry-over from other donors' samples. The sample consisted of PBMCs. This chain joins TRBV6-6 and TRBJ1-4; D gene unclear. The CDR3 sequence is CASRREKLFF. The CDR3 DNA sequence: TGTGCCAGCAGACGGGAAAAACTGTTTTTT.